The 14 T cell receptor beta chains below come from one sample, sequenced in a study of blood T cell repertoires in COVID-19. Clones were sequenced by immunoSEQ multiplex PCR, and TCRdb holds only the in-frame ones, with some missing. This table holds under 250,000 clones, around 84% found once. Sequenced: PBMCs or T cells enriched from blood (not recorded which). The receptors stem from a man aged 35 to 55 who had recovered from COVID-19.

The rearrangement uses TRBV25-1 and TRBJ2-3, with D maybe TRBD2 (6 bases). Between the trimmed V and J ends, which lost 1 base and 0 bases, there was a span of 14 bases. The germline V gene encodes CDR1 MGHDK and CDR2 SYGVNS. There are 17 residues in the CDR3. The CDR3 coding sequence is TGTGCCAGCAGTGAATTCCGGGACTCCCGTAGCACAGATACGCAGTATTTT. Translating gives CASSEFRDSRSTDTQYF. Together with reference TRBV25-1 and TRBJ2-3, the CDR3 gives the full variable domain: EADIYQTPRYLVIGTGKKITLECSQTMGHDKMYWYQQDPGMELHLIHYSYGVNSTEKGDLSSESTVSRIRTEHFPLTLESARPSHTSQYLCASSEFRDSRSTDTQYFGPGTRLTVL.

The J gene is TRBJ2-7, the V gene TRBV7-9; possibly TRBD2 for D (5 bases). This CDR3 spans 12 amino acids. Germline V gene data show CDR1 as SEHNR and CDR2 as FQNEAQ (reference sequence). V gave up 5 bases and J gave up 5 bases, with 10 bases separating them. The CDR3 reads CASSPPGDEQYF. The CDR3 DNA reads TGTGCCAGCAGCCCCCCCGGGGACGAGCAGTACTTC.

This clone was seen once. The CDR3 region has the DNA TGCGCCAGCAGCTTGTTTTCGGGGACTAACTATGGCTACACCTTC. It specifies CASSLFSGTNYGYTF. The rearrangement links TRBV5-1 to TRBJ1-2; D is undetermined. The CDR3 consists of 15 residues. The germline gives CDR1 SGHRS, CDR2 YFSETQ. Trimming left V 1 base short and J 0 bases short, with 10 bases between.

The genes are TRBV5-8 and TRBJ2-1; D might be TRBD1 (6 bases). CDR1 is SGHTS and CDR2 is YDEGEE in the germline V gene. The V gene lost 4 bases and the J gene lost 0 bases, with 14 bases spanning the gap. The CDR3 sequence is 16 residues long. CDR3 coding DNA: TGTGCCAGCAGCGCCCCGGACAGCAGCTCCTACAATGAGCAGTTCTTC. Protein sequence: CASSAPDSSSYNEQFF.

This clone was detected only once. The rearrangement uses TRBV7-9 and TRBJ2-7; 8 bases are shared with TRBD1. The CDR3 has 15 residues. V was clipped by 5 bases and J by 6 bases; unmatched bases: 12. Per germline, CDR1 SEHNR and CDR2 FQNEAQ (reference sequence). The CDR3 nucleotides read TGTGCCAGCAGCCGCGGCCAGGGGGCGCAGGTCGAGCAGTACTTC. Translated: CASSRGQGAQVEQYF.

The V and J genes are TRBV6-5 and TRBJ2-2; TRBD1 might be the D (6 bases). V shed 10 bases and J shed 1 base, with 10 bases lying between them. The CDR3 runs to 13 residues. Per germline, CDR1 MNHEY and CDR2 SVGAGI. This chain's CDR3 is CATLGQNTGELFF. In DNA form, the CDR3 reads TGTGCCACCTTGGGACAGAACACCGGGGAGCTGTTTTTT.

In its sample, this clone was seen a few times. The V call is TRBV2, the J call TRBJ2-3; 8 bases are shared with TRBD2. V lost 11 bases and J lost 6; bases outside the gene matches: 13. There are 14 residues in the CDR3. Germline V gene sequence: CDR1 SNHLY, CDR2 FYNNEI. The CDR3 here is CASAESSGHDTQYF. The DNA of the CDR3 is TGTGCCTCAGCGGAATCTAGCGGGCATGATACGCAGTATTTT.

The CDR3 nucleotides read TGTGCCAGTAGCCGATTTTTCCCCAGGGCGACAGATACGCAGTATTTT. Protein sequence: CASSRFFPRATDTQYF. The rearrangement joins TRBV19 to TRBJ2-3, with D possibly matching TRBD1 (5 bases). The CDR3 is 16 amino acids. The V end was cut by 6 bases, the J end by 3 bases, with 19 bases between. CDR1 is LNHDA and CDR2 is SQIVND in the germline V gene (reference sequence).

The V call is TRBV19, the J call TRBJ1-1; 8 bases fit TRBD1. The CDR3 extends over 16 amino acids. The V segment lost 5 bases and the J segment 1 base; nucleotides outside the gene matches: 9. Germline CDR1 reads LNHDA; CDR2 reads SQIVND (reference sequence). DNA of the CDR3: TGTGCCAGTAGTTCCCGGTCGGGACAGGCGAACACTGAAGCTTTCTTT. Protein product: CASSSRSGQANTEAFF.

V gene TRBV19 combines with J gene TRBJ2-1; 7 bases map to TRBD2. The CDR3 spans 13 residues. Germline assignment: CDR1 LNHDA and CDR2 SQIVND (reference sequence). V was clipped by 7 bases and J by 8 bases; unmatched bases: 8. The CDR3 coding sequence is TGTGCCAGTAAAGTGGTAGCGGGCGATGAGCAGTTCTTC. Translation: CASKVVAGDEQFF.

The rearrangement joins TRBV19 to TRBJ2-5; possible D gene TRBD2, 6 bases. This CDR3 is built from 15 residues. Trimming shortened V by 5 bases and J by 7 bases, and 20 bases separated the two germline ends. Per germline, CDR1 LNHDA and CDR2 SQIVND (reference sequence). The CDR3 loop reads CASSLGGGPGGTQYF. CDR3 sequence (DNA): TGTGCCAGTAGTCTTGGAGGAGGGCCCGGCGGGACCCAGTACTTC.

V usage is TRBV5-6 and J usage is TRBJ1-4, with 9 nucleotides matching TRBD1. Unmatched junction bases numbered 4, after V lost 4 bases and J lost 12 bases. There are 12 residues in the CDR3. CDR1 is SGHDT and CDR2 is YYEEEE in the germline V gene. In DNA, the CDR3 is TGTGCCAGCAGCCGGACAGGGGAGGAACTGTTTTTT. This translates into CASSRTGEELFF.

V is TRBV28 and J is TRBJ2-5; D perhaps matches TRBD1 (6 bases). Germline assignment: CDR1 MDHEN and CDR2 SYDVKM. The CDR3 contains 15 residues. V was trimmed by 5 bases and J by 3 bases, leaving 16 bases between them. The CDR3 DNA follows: TGTGCCAGCAGTGAACAGGGTGGGGCCAAAGAGACCCAGTACTTC. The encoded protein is CASSEQGGAKETQYF.

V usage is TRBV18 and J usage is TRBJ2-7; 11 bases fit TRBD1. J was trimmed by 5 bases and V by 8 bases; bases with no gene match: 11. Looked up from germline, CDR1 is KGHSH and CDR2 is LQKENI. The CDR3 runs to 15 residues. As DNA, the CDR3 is TGTGCCAGCCACGATCGGACAGGGGGCGGGAACGAGCAGTACTTC. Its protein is CASHDRTGGGNEQYF.